This record looks at one T cell receptor (beta chain) sequence and its context. This sample stems from a study of T cell responses to AZD1222 COVID-19 vaccine. V lost 1 base to trimming and J lost 3 bases, with 8 bases between them. The CDR3 runs 14 residues. In germline, CDR1 is SEHNR, CDR2 FQNEAQ (reference sequence). Data came from immunoSEQ multiplex PCR; TCRdb stores just in-frame clones and leaves some out. The sample has roughly 100,000 clones, approximately 87% seen once. The gene calls are TRBV7-9 and TRBJ2-3; maybe TRBD2 (6 bases). This specimen was peripheral blood, taken on day 0 of AZD1222 vaccination. The sequence came from an adult in good health. The CDR3 loop is CASSLVGRTDTQYF. CDR3 sequence (DNA): TGTGCCAGCAGCTTAGTAGGGAGGACAGATACGCAGTATTTT.